This T cell receptor (beta chain) derives from a study of blood T cells in healthy people across ages. Sample-barcoded 5' priming and a J-beta primer mix drove a second PCR of roughly 7 to 11 cycles. MiXCR was run by TCRdb on the 5' RACE reads, yielding one entry per CDR3 protein. The sample contains over 700,000 distinct CDR3 sequences, approximately 25% of which appear only once. Germline V gene data show CDR1 as SEHNR and CDR2 as FQNEAQ (reference sequence). The length of the CDR3 is 13 residues. The V end was cut by 5 bases, the J end by 3 bases, with 11 bases between. The data were also submitted as part of a second study, on T cells of mothers and their children. As that study records: A few healthy Caucasian mothers, along with their six children, served as the donors.

This sequence originates from a boy aged 5-17 years in good health. The chain couples TRBV7-9 to TRBJ2-7; D could derive from TRBD1 or TRBD2 (5 bases each). Sequences were obtained from blood. The CDR3 loop is CASSPRDGYEQYF. In DNA form, the CDR3 reads TGTGCCAGCAGCCCTCGGGACGGCTACGAGCAGTACTTC.